What follows is one TCR beta chain and its context. This entry belongs to a study of blood T cell repertoires in COVID-19. Among Cohort 3 donors, those recovered had two negative PCRs, clearance, or symptom resolution. This table comes from immunoSEQ multiplex PCR, and its TCRdb copy is limited to in-frame clones, with some not included. The table shows 100,000 to 150,000 clones, with roughly 84% occurring only once. From germline, CDR1 is SGHNT and CDR2 YYREEE (reference sequence). V was trimmed by 0 bases and J by 10 bases, leaving 8 bases between them. There are 12 residues in the CDR3. The TCR originated in a woman between 25 and 40 years old who had recovered from COVID-19. The sample consisted of PBMCs or T cells enriched from blood (not recorded which). The gene calls are TRBV5-4 and TRBJ2-1; D is undetermined. Here the CDR3 reads CASSLVSLEQFF. In DNA form, the CDR3 reads TGTGCCAGCAGCTTGGTTTCCCTAGAGCAGTTCTTC.